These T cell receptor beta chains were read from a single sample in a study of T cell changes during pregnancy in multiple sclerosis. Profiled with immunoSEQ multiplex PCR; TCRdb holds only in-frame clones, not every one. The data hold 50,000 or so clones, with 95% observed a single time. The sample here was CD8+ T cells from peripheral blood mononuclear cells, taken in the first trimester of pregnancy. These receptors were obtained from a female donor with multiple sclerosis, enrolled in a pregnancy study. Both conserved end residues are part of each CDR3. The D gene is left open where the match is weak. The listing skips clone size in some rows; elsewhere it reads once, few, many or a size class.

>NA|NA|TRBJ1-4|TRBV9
TGTGCCAGCAGCGTAGAGGGGTCAACTAATGAAAAACTGTTTTTT
CASSVEGSTNEKLFF
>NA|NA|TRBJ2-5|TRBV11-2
TGTGCCAGCAGCCTAGACCCGGGGTTCCTGCTGGAGACCCAGTACTTC
CASSLDPGFLLETQYF
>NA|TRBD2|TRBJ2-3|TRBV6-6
TGTGCCAGCGTGAGCGGGAGATTTGGCACAGATACGCAGTATTTT
CASVSGRFGTDTQYF
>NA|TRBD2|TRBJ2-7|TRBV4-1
TGCGCCAGCAGCCAAGAAACTAGCGGGGCATACGAGCAGTACTTC
CASSQETSGAYEQYF
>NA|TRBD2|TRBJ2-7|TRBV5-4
TGTGCCAGCGCGCCGGGACTAGCGGGGGTAAGCTCCTACGAGCAGTACTTC
CASAPGLAGVSSYEQYF
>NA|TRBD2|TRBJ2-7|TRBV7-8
TGTGCCAGCAGCCATAGCGGGAGGCAATCTTACGAGCAGTACTTC
CASSHSGRQSYEQYF
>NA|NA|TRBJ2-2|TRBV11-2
TGTGCCAGCAGCTTACTTAACACCGGGGAGCTGTTTTTT
CASSLLNTGELFF
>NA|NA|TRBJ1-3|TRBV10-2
TGCGCCAGCAGTCCCCCCCGGAACACCATATATTTT
CASSPPRNTIYF
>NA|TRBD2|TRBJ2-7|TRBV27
TGTGCCAGCAGTTTGAAGGGCCGAGGGCTAGCGGGAGTCGAGCAGTACTTC
CASSLKGRGLAGVEQYF
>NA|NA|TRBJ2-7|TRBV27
TGTGCCAGCAGTCCGACAGGTGTACTCTCATCCTACGAGCAGTACTTC
CASSPTGVLSSYEQYF
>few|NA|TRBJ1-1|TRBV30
TGTGCCTGGAGCTACGTTGGGTACAGCACTGAAGCTTTCTTT
CAWSYVGYSTEAFF
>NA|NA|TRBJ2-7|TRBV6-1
TGTGCCAGCAGGCTGCCGAGCTCCTACGAGCAGTACTTC
CASRLPSSYEQYF
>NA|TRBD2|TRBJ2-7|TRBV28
TGTGCCAGCAGGCCTAGCGGCCCCTACGAGCAGTACTTC
CASRPSGPYEQYF
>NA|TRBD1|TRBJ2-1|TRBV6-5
TGTGCCAGCAGTTACTCCGACAGGGGAAATGACAATGAGCAGTTCTTC
CASSYSDRGNDNEQFF
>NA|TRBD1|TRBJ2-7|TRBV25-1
TGTGCCACCGAGGACAGGGGGACCTACGAGCAGTACTTC
CATEDRGTYEQYF
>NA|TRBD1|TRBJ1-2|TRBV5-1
TGCGCCAGCAGCTTGCCAAGGGACAGCGCGGTTAACTATGGCTACACCTTC
CASSLPRDSAVNYGYTF
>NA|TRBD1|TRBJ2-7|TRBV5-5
TGTGCCAGCAGCTTGGTGTGGGCAGGGGGCTCCTACGAGCAGTACTTC
CASSLVWAGGSYEQYF
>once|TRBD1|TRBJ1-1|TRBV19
TGTGCCAGTAGTTTAGCCATGACAGGGGAAGCTTTCTTT
CASSLAMTGEAFF
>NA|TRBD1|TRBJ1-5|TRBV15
TGTGCCACCAGCAGGGACAGGGGCTGGCAGCCCCAGCATTTT
CATSRDRGWQPQHF
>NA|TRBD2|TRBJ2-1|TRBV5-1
TGCGCCAGCAGCTTGGCCCTAGCGGGGTCCTACAATGAGCAGTTCTTC
CASSLALAGSYNEQFF
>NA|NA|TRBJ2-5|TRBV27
TGTGCCAGCAGACTTATACAGGTCGCCGAGACCCAGTACTTC
CASRLIQVAETQYF
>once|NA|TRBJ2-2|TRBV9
TGTGCCAGCAGCGGGGGGGACACCGGGGAGCTGTTTTTT
CASSGGDTGELFF
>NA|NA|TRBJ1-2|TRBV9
TGTGCCAGCAGCGTAGGAACCCCAGGTCCTGGCTACACCTTC
CASSVGTPGPGYTF